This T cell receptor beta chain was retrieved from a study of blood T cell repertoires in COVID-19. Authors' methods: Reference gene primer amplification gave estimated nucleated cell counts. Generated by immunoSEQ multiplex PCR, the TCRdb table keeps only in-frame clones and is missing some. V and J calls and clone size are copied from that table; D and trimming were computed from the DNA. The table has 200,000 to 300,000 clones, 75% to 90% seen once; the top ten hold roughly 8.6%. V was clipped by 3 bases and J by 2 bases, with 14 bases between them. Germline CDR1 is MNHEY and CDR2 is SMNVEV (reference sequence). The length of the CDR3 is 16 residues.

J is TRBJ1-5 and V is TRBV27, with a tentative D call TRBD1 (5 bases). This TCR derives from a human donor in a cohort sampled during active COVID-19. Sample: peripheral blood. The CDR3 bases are TGTGCCAGCAGTTTGAGCCAGGGCGGCGGCAATCAGCCCCAGCATTTT. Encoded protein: CASSLSQGGGNQPQHF.